The rows below give T cell receptor beta chains drawn from one sample of a study of T cell responses to AZD1222 COVID-19 vaccine. The repertoire was sequenced with immunoSEQ multiplex PCR; TCRdb's copy has only in-frame clones and lacks some. The profile shows under 120,000 clones, around nine tenths of them singletons. Sequenced here: peripheral blood, sampled 28 days after the second AZD1222 dose. The receptors derive from an adult who received the AZD1222 COVID-19 vaccine. The CDR3 runs from the conserved cysteine through the conserved F or W. Fields, in order: V gene, clone size, J gene, D gene, CDR3 protein, CDR3 DNA. The D gene is left open where the match is weak. Part of the rows lack a size; the others show once, few, many or a class for expanded clones.

V gene: TRBV18; clone size: NA; J gene: TRBJ2-7; D gene: NA; CDR3 protein: CASSALSSYEQYF; CDR3 DNA: TGTGCCAGCTCTGCCCTTAGCTCCTACGAGCAGTACTTC
V gene: TRBV11-1; clone size: NA; J gene: TRBJ2-7; D gene: NA; CDR3 protein: CASSLAGGLEQYF; CDR3 DNA: TGTGCCAGCAGCTTAGCTGGGGGGCTCGAGCAGTACTTC
V gene: TRBV28; clone size: NA; J gene: TRBJ1-2; D gene: NA; CDR3 protein: CASRLTGPNYGYTF; CDR3 DNA: TGTGCCAGCAGATTGACAGGCCCTAACTATGGCTACACCTTC
V gene: TRBV15; clone size: NA; J gene: TRBJ1-1; D gene: TRBD1; CDR3 protein: CATSRDLFGRGPTEAFF; CDR3 DNA: TGTGCCACCAGCAGAGATCTTTTTGGGAGGGGGCCTACTGAAGCTTTCTTT
V gene: TRBV7-3; clone size: NA; J gene: TRBJ2-7; D gene: TRBD2; CDR3 protein: CASSLGLAGSYEQYF; CDR3 DNA: TGTGCCAGCAGCCTGGGACTAGCGGGTTCCTACGAGCAGTACTTC
V gene: TRBV18; clone size: medium-sized; J gene: TRBJ2-2; D gene: TRBD1; CDR3 protein: CASSPQIRTGLSLTGELFF; CDR3 DNA: TGTGCCAGCTCACCCCAGATACGGACAGGACTTAGTTTGACCGGGGAGCTGTTTTTT
V gene: TRBV6-2/TRBV6-3; clone size: NA; J gene: TRBJ2-2; D gene: NA; CDR3 protein: CASSYPTRNTGELFF; CDR3 DNA: TGTGCCAGCAGTTACCCGACTAGGAACACCGGGGAGCTGTTTTTT
V gene: TRBV21-1; clone size: few; J gene: TRBJ2-1; D gene: NA; CDR3 protein: CASSQTTSGSVTYNEQFF; CDR3 DNA: TGTGCCAGCAGCCAAACGACTAGCGGGAGTGTAACCTACAATGAGCAGTTCTTC
V gene: TRBV27; clone size: NA; J gene: TRBJ2-7; D gene: TRBD2; CDR3 protein: CASSIILAGVTYEQYF; CDR3 DNA: TGTGCCAGCAGCATAATTCTAGCGGGAGTTACCTACGAGCAGTACTTC
V gene: TRBV11-2; clone size: few; J gene: TRBJ2-1; D gene: NA; CDR3 protein: CASSLGRDYNEQFF; CDR3 DNA: TGTGCCAGCAGCTTAGGCAGGGATTACAATGAGCAGTTCTTC
V gene: TRBV6-5; clone size: once; J gene: TRBJ1-1; D gene: NA; CDR3 protein: CASSYSGTANTEAFF; CDR3 DNA: TGTGCCAGCAGTTACTCGGGGACGGCGAACACTGAAGCTTTCTTT
V gene: TRBV7-3; clone size: NA; J gene: TRBJ1-1; D gene: NA; CDR3 protein: CASSRLNRATEAFF; CDR3 DNA: TGTGCCAGCAGCCGCTTGAACAGGGCTACTGAAGCTTTCTTT
V gene: TRBV27; clone size: few; J gene: TRBJ2-1; D gene: TRBD2; CDR3 protein: CASRLSTSGRGNEQFF; CDR3 DNA: TGTGCCAGCAGGCTCTCGACTAGCGGGAGAGGGAATGAGCAGTTCTTC
V gene: TRBV2; clone size: NA; J gene: TRBJ2-1; D gene: NA; CDR3 protein: CASSERDSSYNEQFF; CDR3 DNA: TGTGCCAGCAGTGAACGAGATAGCTCCTACAATGAGCAGTTCTTC
V gene: TRBV28; clone size: NA; J gene: TRBJ2-7; D gene: TRBD1; CDR3 protein: CASSFVRTGVYEQYF; CDR3 DNA: TGTGCCAGCAGTTTTGTCCGGACAGGGGTGTACGAGCAGTACTTC
V gene: TRBV4-1; clone size: NA; J gene: TRBJ2-5; D gene: NA; CDR3 protein: CASSQIGRIKETQYF; CDR3 DNA: TGCGCCAGCAGCCAGATCGGACGGATTAAAGAGACCCAGTACTTC
V gene: TRBV27; clone size: NA; J gene: TRBJ2-3; D gene: NA; CDR3 protein: CASSSLRGGTDTQYF; CDR3 DNA: TGTGCCAGCAGTTCCCTCCGCGGAGGCACAGATACGCAGTATTTT
V gene: TRBV18; clone size: NA; J gene: TRBJ2-4; D gene: NA; CDR3 protein: CASSPQKTVTVNIQYF; CDR3 DNA: TGTGCCAGCTCACCACAGAAGACCGTGACTGTAAACATTCAGTACTTC